Listed below are T cell receptor beta chains from one sample, sequenced in a study of T cell changes during pregnancy in multiple sclerosis. Measured with immunoSEQ multiplex PCR; TCRdb has only the in-frame clones, and not every one. The data contain some 40,000 clones, approximately 88% of them singletons. This material consisted of CD4+ T cells from peripheral blood mononuclear cells, taken in the first trimester of pregnancy. The source of these receptors is a female donor with multiple sclerosis, enrolled in a pregnancy study. Each CDR3 is given with its conserved first and last residue. A D gene is named only where the DNA matches it firmly. Clone size is shown for a subset of rows, as once, few, many or a class of expanded clone.

CDR3nt: TGTGCCAGCAGCCGATCGTACAGGGGCTTAATGGAAAAACTGTTTTTT; CDR3aa: CASSRSYRGLMEKLFF; d_gene: TRBD1; v_gene: TRBV11-2; abundance: few; j_gene: TRBJ1-4; len: 16
CDR3nt: TGTGCCAGTAGTATAAACGGGATTAGCTCCTACGAGCAGTACTTC; CDR3aa: CASSINGISSYEQYF; d_gene: NA; v_gene: TRBV19; abundance: NA; j_gene: TRBJ2-7; len: 15
CDR3nt: TGTGCCAGCAGCTTAGTGACGCGACAGGGGGGGACCGGGGAGCTGTTTTTT; CDR3aa: CASSLVTRQGGTGELFF; d_gene: TRBD1; v_gene: TRBV7-8; abundance: NA; j_gene: TRBJ2-2; len: 17
CDR3nt: TGTGCCAGTAGTCGACCGGGAGAGCCATCGAACACTGAAGCTTTCTTT; CDR3aa: CASSRPGEPSNTEAFF; d_gene: NA; v_gene: TRBV19; abundance: NA; j_gene: TRBJ1-1; len: 16
CDR3nt: TGTGCCAGCAGCGGGGCCGGGACAGGCTATGGCTACACCTTC; CDR3aa: CASSGAGTGYGYTF; d_gene: TRBD1; v_gene: TRBV5-6; abundance: NA; j_gene: TRBJ1-2; len: 14
CDR3nt: TGTGCCAGCAGTGACAGTCAGAGCACAGATACGCAGTATTTT; CDR3aa: CASSDSQSTDTQYF; d_gene: NA; v_gene: TRBV6-4; abundance: NA; j_gene: TRBJ2-3; len: 14
CDR3nt: TGTGCCAGTAGACAGGCTGGGGAGACCCAGTACTTC; CDR3aa: CASRQAGETQYF; d_gene: NA; v_gene: TRBV19; abundance: few; j_gene: TRBJ2-5; len: 12
CDR3nt: TGTGCCAGCACTAGACAGGGGAAGGCCGGGGAGCTGTTTTTT; CDR3aa: CASTRQGKAGELFF; d_gene: TRBD1; v_gene: TRBV6-1; abundance: NA; j_gene: TRBJ2-2; len: 14
CDR3nt: TGCGCCAGCGGGACAGGGGGTATGAATGAGCAGTTCTTC; CDR3aa: CASGTGGMNEQFF; d_gene: TRBD1; v_gene: TRBV5-1; abundance: NA; j_gene: TRBJ2-1; len: 13
CDR3nt: TGTGCCAGTAGTATAGGATCGGACAGACCTTACGAGCAGTACTTC; CDR3aa: CASSIGSDRPYEQYF; d_gene: NA; v_gene: TRBV19; abundance: NA; j_gene: TRBJ2-7; len: 15
CDR3nt: TGTGCCTGGAGCCCCGGGACTAGGATTTCCGGGGAGCTGTTTTTT; CDR3aa: CAWSPGTRISGELFF; d_gene: TRBD2; v_gene: TRBV30; abundance: NA; j_gene: TRBJ2-2; len: 15
CDR3nt: TGTGCCAGCAGCGTAGGGGAAATGGGGAGAGCTAACTATGGCTACACCTTC; CDR3aa: CASSVGEMGRANYGYTF; d_gene: NA; v_gene: TRBV9; abundance: NA; j_gene: TRBJ1-2; len: 17
CDR3nt: TGTGCCAGCAGCTCCGACAGGGGTATCTCCTACGAGCAGTACTTC; CDR3aa: CASSSDRGISYEQYF; d_gene: TRBD1; v_gene: TRBV7-9; abundance: once; j_gene: TRBJ2-7; len: 15
CDR3nt: TGCAGCGCCCCGGACAGGGGAGACACTGAAGCTTTCTTT; CDR3aa: CSAPDRGDTEAFF; d_gene: TRBD1; v_gene: TRBV29-1; abundance: NA; j_gene: TRBJ1-1; len: 13
CDR3nt: TGTGCCAGCAGTTTAGCGGGAGCCATCTACAATGAGCAGTTCTTC; CDR3aa: CASSLAGAIYNEQFF; d_gene: TRBD2; v_gene: TRBV27; abundance: NA; j_gene: TRBJ2-1; len: 15
CDR3nt: TGCGCCAGCAGCCGGACTAGCGGGAGTACCGCCTACAATGAGCAGTTCTTC; CDR3aa: CASSRTSGSTAYNEQFF; d_gene: TRBD2; v_gene: TRBV4-1; abundance: NA; j_gene: TRBJ2-1; len: 17
CDR3nt: TGTGCCACCAGCAGCGGTAACAGGGTGGGCCCCAATCAGCCCCAGCATTTT; CDR3aa: CATSSGNRVGPNQPQHF; d_gene: NA; v_gene: TRBV15; abundance: NA; j_gene: TRBJ1-5; len: 17